Included here is one T cell receptor (beta chain) sequence, with context. The antigen is undetermined. This specimen belongs to a study of CD4 T cells in relation to SARS-CoV-2 and coronaviruses. Overall study context: Controls used an HIV-1 Nef peptide pool or no peptide. Crossreactive spike epitopes shared across donors were mapped to their HLA restriction. Broader study findings: Monoreactive clones expanded significantly more to SARS-CoV-2 than crossreactive clones did.

Before the COVID-19 pandemic, during about 2011-2019, CD4+ T cells were taken from unexposed donors. The cells were cultured for over eight days before CD4+ T cells were isolated. The CDR3 runs 14 residues. Germline loops: CDR1 SGHDT, CDR2 YYEEEE. Trimming cost V 4 bases and J 3 bases, with 10 bases left between them. The table came from immunoSEQ multiplex PCR; TCRdb's copy has only in-frame clones and leaves some out. The sample records 20,000 to 25,000 clones, under 80% being singletons. The source is a human donor in good health. V usage is TRBV5-6 and J usage is TRBJ1-4; D might be TRBD1 (6 bases). The sample comprised CD4+ T cells from PBMCs, cultured in vitro. Written as DNA, the CDR3 is TGTGCCAGCAGCCCCGAGGGGGCTAATGAAAAACTGTTTTTT. Its translation: CASSPEGANEKLFF.